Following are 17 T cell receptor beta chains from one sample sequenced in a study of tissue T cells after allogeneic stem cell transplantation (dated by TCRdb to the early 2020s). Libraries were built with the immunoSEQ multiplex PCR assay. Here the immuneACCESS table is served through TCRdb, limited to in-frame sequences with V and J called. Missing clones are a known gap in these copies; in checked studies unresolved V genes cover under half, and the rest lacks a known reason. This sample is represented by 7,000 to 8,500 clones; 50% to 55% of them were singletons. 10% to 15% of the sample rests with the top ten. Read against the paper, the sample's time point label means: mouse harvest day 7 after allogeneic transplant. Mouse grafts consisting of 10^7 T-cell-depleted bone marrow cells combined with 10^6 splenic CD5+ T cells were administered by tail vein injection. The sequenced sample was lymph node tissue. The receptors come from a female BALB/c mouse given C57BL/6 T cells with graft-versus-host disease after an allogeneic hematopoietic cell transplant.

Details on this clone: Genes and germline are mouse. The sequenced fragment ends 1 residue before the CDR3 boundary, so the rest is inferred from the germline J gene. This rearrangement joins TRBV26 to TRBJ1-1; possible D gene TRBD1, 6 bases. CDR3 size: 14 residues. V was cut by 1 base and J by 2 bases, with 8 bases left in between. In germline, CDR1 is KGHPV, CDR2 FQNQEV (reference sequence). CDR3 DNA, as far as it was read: TGTGCCAGCAGTCTGTGGGGGGCCAACACAGAAGTCTTC. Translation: CASSLWGANTEVF. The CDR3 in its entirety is CASSLWGANTEVFF. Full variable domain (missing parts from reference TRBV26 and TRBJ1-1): NSKVIQTPRYLVKGQGQKAKMRCIPEKGHPVVFWYQQNKNNEFKFLINFQNQEVLQQIDMTEKRFSAECPSNSPCSLEIQSSEAGDSALYLCASSLWGANTEVFFGKGTRLTVV.

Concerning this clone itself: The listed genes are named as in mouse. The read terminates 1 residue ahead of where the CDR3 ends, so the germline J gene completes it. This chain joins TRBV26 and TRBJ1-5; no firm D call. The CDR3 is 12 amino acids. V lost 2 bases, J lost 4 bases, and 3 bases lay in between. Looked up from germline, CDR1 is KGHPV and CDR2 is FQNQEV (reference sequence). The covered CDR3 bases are TGTGCCAGCAGTCTGGGGAACCAGGCTCCGCTT. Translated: CASSLGNQAPL. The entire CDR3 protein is CASSLGNQAPLF.

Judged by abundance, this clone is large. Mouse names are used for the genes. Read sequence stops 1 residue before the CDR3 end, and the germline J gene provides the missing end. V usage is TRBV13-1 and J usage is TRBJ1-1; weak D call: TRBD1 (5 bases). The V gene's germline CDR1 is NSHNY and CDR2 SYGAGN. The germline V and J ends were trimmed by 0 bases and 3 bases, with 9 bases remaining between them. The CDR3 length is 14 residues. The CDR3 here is CASSDAGRHTEVFF. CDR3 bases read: TGTGCCAGCAGTGATGCAGGGAGGCACACAGAAGTCTTC.

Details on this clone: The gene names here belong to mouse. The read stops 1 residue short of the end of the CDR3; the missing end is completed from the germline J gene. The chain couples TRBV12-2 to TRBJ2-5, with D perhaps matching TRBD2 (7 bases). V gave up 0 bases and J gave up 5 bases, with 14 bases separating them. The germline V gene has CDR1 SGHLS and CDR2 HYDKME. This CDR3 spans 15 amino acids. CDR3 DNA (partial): TGTGCCAGCTCTCTCGGTCTGGGGGCCGGAGACACCCAGTAC. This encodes CASSLGLGAGDTQY. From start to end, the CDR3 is CASSLGLGAGDTQYF.

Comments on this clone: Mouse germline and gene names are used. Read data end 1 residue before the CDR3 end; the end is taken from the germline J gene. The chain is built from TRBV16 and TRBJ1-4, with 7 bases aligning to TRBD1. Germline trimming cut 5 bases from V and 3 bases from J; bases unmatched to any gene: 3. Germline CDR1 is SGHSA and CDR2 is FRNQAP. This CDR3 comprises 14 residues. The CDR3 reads CASSPGTANERLFF. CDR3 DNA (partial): TGTGCAAGCAGCCCCGGGACAGCCAACGAAAGATTATTT.

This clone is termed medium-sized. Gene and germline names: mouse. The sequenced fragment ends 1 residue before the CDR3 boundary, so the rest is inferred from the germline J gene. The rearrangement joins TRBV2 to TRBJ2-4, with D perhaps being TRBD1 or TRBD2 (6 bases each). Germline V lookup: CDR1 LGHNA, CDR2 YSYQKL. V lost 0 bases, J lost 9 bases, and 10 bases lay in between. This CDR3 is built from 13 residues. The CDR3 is CASSQERGETLYF. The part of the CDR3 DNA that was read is TGTGCCAGCAGCCAAGAAAGGGGGGAAACCTTGTAC. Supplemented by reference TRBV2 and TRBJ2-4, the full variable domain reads DPKIIQKPKYLVAVTGSEKILICEQYLGHNAMYWYRQSAKKPLEFMFSYSYQKLMDNQTASSRFQPQSSKKNHLDLQITALKPDDSATYFCASSQERGETLYFGAGTRLSVL.

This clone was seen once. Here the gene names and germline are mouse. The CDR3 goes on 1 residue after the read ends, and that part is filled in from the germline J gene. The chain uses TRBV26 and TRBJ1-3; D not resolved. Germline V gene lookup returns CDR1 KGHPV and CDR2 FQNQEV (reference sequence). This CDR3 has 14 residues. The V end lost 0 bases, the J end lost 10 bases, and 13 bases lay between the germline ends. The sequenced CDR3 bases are TGTGCCAGCAGTCTGTCAGGGTTTCGCGAAACGCTCTAT. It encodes CASSLSGFRETLY. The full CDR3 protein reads CASSLSGFRETLYF.

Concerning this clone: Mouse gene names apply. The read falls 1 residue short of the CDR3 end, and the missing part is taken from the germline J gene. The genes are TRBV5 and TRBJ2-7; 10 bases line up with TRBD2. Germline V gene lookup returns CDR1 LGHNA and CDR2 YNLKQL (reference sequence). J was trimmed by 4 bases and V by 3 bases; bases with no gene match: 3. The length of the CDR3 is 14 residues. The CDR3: CASSHDWGVYEQYF. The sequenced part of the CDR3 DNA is TGTGCCAGCAGCCATGACTGGGGGGTATATGAACAGTAC.

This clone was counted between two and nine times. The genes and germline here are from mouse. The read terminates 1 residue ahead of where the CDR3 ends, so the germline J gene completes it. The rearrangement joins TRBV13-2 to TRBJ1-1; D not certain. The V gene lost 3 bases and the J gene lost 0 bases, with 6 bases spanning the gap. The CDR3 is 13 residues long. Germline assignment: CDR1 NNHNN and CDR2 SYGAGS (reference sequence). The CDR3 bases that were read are TGTGCCAGCGGTGTGGTCTCAAACACAGAAGTCTTC. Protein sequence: CASGVVSNTEVF. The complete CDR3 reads CASGVVSNTEVFF.

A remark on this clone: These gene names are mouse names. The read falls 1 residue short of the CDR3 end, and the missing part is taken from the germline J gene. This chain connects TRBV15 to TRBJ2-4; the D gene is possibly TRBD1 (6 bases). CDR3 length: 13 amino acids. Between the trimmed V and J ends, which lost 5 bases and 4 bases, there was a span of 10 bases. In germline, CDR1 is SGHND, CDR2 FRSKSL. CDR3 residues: CASSRTVKNTLYF. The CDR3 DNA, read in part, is TGTGCCAGCAGTCGGACAGTAAAAAACACCTTGTAC.

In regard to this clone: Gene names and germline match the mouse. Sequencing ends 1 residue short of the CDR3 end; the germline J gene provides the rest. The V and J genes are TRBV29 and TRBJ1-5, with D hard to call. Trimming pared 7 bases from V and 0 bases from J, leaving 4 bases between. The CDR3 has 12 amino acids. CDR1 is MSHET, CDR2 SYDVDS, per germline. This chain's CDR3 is CASKDNNQAPLF. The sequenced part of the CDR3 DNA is TGTGCTAGCAAAGATAACAACCAGGCTCCGCTT. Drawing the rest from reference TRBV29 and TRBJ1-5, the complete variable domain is DMKVTQMPRYLIKRMGENVLLECGQDMSHETMYWYRQDPGLGLQLIYISYDVDSNSEGDIPKGYRVSRKKREHFSLILDSAKTNQTSVYFCASKDNNQAPLFGEGTRLSVL.

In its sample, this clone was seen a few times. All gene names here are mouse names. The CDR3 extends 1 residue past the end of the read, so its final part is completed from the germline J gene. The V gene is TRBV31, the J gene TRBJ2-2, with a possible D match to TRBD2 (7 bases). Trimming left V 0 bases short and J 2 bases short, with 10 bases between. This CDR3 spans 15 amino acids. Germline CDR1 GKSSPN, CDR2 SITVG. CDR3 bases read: TGTGCCTGGAGTCTTGGGGGGCTGAACACCGGGCAGCTCTAC. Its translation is CAWSLGGLNTGQLY. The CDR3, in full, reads CAWSLGGLNTGQLYF.

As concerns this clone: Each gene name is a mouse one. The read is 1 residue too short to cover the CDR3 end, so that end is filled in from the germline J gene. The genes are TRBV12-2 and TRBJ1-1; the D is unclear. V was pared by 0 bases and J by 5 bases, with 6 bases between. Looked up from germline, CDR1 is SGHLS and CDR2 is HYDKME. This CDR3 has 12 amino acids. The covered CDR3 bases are TGTGCCAGCTCTCTCGAACAAACAGAAGTCTTC. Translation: CASSLEQTEVF. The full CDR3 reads CASSLEQTEVFF.

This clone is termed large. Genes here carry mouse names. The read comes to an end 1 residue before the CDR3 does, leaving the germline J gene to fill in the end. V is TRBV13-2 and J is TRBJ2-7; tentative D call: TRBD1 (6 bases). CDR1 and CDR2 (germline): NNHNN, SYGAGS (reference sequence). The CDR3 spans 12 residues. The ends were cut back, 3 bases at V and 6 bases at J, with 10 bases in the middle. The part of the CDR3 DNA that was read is TGTGCCAGCGGTGTCACAGGGTTTGAACAGTAC. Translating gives CASGVTGFEQY. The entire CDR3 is CASGVTGFEQYF.

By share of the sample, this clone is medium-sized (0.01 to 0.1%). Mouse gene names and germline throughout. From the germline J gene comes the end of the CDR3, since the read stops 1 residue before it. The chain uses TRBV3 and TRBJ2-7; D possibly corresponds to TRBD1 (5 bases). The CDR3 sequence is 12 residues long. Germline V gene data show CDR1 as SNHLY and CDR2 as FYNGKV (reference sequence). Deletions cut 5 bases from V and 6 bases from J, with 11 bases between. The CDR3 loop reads CASSPEGFEQYF. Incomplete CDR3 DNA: TGTGCCAGCAGCCCAGAGGGGTTTGAACAGTAC.

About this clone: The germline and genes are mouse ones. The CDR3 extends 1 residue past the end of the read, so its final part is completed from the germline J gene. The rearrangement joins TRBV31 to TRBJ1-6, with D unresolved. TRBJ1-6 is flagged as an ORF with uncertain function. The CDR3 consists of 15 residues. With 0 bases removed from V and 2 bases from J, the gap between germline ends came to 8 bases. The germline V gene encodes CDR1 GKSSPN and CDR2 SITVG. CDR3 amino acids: CAWSLTNPYNSPLYF. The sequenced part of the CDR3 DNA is TGTGCCTGGAGTCTAACAAACCCCTATAATTCGCCCCTCTAC.

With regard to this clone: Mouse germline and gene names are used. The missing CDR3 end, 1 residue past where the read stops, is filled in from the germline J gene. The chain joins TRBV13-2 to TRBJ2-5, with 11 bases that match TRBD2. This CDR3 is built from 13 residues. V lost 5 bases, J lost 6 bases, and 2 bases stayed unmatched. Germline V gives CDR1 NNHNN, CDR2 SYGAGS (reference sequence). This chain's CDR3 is CASGRLGGDTQYF. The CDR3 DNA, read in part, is TGTGCCAGCGGCCGACTGGGGGGGGACACCCAGTAC.